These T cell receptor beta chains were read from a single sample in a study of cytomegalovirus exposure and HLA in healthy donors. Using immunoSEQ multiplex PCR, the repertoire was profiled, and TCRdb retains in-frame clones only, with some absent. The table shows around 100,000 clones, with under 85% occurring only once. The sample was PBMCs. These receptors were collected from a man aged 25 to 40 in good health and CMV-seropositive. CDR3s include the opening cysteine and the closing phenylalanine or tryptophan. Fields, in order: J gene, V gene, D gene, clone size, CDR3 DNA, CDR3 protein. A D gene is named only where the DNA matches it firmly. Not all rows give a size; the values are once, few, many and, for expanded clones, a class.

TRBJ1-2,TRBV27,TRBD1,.,TGTGCCAGCAGTCTTGGTACTCCCGGGACAGGGGGTGGTTATGGCTACACCTTC,CASSLGTPGTGGGYGYTF
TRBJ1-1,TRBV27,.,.,TGTGCCAGCAGTTCTACAGGCCCATCCAACACTGAAGCTTTCTTT,CASSSTGPSNTEAFF
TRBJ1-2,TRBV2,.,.,TGTGCCAGCAGTTTCGACAGTTATGGCTACACCTTC,CASSFDSYGYTF
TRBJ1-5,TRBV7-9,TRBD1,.,TGTGCCAGCAGCTCAACAGGGGGCGGGGGTCAGCCCCAGCATTTT,CASSSTGGGGQPQHF
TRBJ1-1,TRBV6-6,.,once,TGTGCCAGCAGTTATGCCCGGAGCACTGAAGCTTTCTTT,CASSYARSTEAFF
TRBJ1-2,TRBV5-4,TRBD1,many,TGTGCCAGCAGCTTGGAACAGGGGCGCGGCTATGGCTACACCTTC,CASSLEQGRGYGYTF
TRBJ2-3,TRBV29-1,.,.,TGCAGCGTTGAAGATACCCAGGAACCGCAGTATTTT,CSVEDTQEPQYF
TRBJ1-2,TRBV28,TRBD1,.,TGTGCCAGCAGCCCCGGAAACGACAGGGTCGGTGGCTACACCTTC,CASSPGNDRVGGYTF
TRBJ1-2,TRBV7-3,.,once,TGTGCCAGCAGCTTAGGTCCAGGGGATGGCGGCTACCCCTTC,CASSLGPGDGGYPF
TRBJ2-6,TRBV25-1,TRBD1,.,TGTGCCAGCAGTGATCGGTGGCAGGGGGCCACTGGGGCCAACGTCCTGCCTTTC,CASSDRWQGATGANVLPF
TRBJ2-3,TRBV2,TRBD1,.,TGTGCCAGCAGTGAAGGTTGGGACAGTGGCACAGATACGCAGTATTTT,CASSEGWDSGTDTQYF
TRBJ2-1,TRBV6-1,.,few,TGTGCCAGCTCGAGAGGGTGGGACAATGAGCAGTTCTTC,CASSRGWDNEQFF
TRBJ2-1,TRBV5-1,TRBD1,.,TGCGCCAGCGGGCGACAGGGAGAGAGCTCCTACAATGAGCAGTTCTTC,CASGRQGESSYNEQFF
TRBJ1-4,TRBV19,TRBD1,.,TGTGCCAGTAGCCGGACAGGGCTGTACGAAAAACTGTTTTTT,CASSRTGLYEKLFF
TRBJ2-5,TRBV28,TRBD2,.,TGTGCCAGCAGCTTGACTAGCGGGGGAAAGGAGACCCAGTACTTC,CASSLTSGGKETQYF
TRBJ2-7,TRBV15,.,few,TGTGCCACCAGCAGAGATCTAGAGTCCTACGAGCAGTACTTC,CATSRDLESYEQYF
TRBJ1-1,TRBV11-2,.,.,TGTGCCAGCAGTCCCCAGTGGCCGGGCACTGAAGCTTTCTTT,CASSPQWPGTEAFF
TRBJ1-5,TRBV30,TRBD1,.,TGTGCCTGGAGTGGGACAGGGAATCAGCCCCAGCATTTT,CAWSGTGNQPQHF
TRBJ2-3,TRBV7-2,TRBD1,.,TGTGCCAGCAGCTCCGGGACAGGGAGGACAGATACGCAGTATTTT,CASSSGTGRTDTQYF
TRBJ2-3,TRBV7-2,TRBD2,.,TGTGCCAGCAGCTTATATCGTACTAGCGGGGCTAGCACAGATACGCAGTATTTT,CASSLYRTSGASTDTQYF
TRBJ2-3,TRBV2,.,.,TGTGCCAGCAGTGAACTGGGACACCGCACAGATACGCAGTATTTT,CASSELGHRTDTQYF
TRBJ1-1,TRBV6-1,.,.,TGTGCCAGCAGAGACATGGGGGGGCTGTGGGCTTTCTTT,CASRDMGGLWAFF
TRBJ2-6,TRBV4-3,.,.,TGCGCCAGCAGCCAAGATGCGGGGGCCGGGGCCAACGTCCTGACTTTC,CASSQDAGAGANVLTF
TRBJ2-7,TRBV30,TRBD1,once,TGTGCCTGGGGGGCGGACAGGGGGCCGGGGCAGTACTTC,CAWGADRGPGQYF
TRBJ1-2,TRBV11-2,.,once,TGTGCCAGCAGCTTAGCGGTCGGGTTGTCTAGCTATGGCTACACCTTC,CASSLAVGLSSYGYTF
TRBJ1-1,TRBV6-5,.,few,TGTGCCAGCCTACGACAGGAGAACACTGAAGCTTTCTTT,CASLRQENTEAFF
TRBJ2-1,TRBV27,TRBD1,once,TGTGCCAGCAGTTCGCAGGCCGGGACAGGGTCCATTTATGAGCAGTTCTTC,CASSSQAGTGSIYEQFF
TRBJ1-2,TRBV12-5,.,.,TGTGCTAGTGGTTTGGTATCTGGCAGGGCGGTCTATGGCTACACCTTC,CASGLVSGRAVYGYTF
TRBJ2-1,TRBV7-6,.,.,TGTGCCAGCAGCTCCAGACAGGTCTCCTACAATGAGCAGTTCTTC,CASSSRQVSYNEQFF
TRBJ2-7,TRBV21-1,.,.,TGTGCCAGCAGCAAAGCGAGGGACAGGGAAGACCACGAGCAGTACTTC,CASSKARDREDHEQYF
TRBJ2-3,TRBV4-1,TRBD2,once,TGCGCCAGCAGCCACACTAGCGGGGGGGCCACAGATACGCAGTATTTT,CASSHTSGGATDTQYF
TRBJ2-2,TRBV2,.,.,TGTGCCAGCGAGGGTCTTGGCCCCGGGGAGCTGTTTTTT,CASEGLGPGELFF
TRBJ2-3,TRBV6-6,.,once,TGTGCCAGCAGTTATTCCTCAGGATTAAGCACAGATACGCAGTATTTT,CASSYSSGLSTDTQYF
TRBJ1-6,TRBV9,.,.,TGTGCCACCGGGGGGTCGGATGAGAATTCACCCCTCCACTTT,CATGGSDENSPLHF
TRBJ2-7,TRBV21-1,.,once,TGTGCCAGCAAACCCGGTGCCGCAGGTTACTCCTACGAGCAGTACTTC,CASKPGAAGYSYEQYF
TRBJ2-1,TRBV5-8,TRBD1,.,TGTGCCAGCAGCCATTTGGGACAGGGGATTATAAATGAGCAGTTCTTC,CASSHLGQGIINEQFF
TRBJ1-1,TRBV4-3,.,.,TGCGCCAGCAGCCAAGCGCATGCGGGCGCGGATGAAGCTTTCTTT,CASSQAHAGADEAFF